The sequence of this T cell receptor beta chain was determined in a study of cytomegalovirus exposure and HLA in healthy donors. The data were produced by immunoSEQ multiplex PCR, yet TCRdb's version contains in-frame clones alone and is incomplete. The table has about 150,000 clones, around 83% seen once; the top ten hold 2.1%. The CDR3 runs 13 residues. In germline, CDR1 is KGHSH, CDR2 LQKENI. V lost 4 bases, J lost 2 bases, and 2 bases stayed unmatched. The clonotype comes from a human donor in good health. Material: PBMCs. The chain links TRBV18 to TRBJ2-7; 7 nucleotides match TRBD1. The CDR3: CASSLGQPYEQYF. As DNA, the CDR3 is TGTGCCAGCTCACTGGGACAGCCCTACGAGCAGTACTTC.